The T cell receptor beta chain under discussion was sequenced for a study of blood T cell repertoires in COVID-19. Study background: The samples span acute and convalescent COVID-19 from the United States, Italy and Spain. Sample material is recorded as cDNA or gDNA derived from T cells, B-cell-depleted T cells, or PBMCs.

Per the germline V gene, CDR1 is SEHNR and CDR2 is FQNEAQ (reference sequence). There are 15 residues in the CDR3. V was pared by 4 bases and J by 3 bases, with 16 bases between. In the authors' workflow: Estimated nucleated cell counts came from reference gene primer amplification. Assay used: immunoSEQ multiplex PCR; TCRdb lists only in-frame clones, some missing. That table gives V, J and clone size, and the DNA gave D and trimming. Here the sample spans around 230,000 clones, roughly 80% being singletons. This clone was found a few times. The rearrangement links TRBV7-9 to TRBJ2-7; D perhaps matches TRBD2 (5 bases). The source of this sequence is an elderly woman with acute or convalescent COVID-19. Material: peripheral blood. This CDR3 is CASSSPERADYEQYF. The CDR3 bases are TGTGCCAGCAGCTCCCCAGAGAGGGCCGACTACGAGCAGTACTTC.